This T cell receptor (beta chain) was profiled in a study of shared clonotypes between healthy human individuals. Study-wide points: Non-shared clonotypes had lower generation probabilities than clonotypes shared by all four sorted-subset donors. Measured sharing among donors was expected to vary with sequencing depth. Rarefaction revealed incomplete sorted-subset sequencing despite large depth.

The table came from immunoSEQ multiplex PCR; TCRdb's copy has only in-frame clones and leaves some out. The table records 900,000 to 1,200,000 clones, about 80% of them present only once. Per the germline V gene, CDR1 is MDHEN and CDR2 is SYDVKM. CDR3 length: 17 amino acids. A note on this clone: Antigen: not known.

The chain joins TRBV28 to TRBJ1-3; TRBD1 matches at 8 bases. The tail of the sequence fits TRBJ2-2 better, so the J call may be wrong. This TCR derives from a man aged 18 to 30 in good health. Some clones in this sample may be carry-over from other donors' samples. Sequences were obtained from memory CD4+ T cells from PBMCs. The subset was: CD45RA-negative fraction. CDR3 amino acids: CASSLFPGQANTGELFF. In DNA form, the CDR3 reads TGTGCCAGCAGCCTATTCCCGGGACAGGCGAACACCGGGGAGCTGTTTTTT.